This passage covers 23 T cell receptor beta chains from one sample sequenced in a study of T cells after yellow fever vaccination. MiXCR, run by TCRdb on the 5' RACE reads, gives a single entry per CDR3 protein. Of 500,000 to 700,000 distinct CDR3 sequences listed, roughly 21% are singletons. Source: PBMCs, taken 15 days after the yellow fever booster vaccination. These TCRs come from a young man who received the YFV17D yellow fever vaccine.

The V and J genes are TRBV3-1 and TRBJ2-7; the match to TRBD2 covers 9 bases. CDR1 and CDR2 from the germline V gene are LGHDT and YNNKEL (reference sequence). The CDR3 length is 14 residues. V gave up 5 bases and J gave up 5 bases; unmatched junction bases: 7. The CDR3 DNA follows: TGTGCCAGCAGCAAACGGACTAGCGCCGACGAGCAGTACTTC. Translated: CASSKRTSADEQYF.

The chain combines TRBV12-3 or TRBV12-4 with TRBJ2-7; D is possibly TRBD1 (5 bases). The CDR3 spans 13 residues. Trimming took 5 bases from V and 4 from J, leaving 12 bases between them. The CDR3, as DNA: TGTGCCAGCAGTCCGGACACGTATTACGAGCAGTACTTC. This codes for CASSPDTYYEQYF.

This clonotype was seen a few times. The genes are TRBV20-1 and TRBJ1-1; D perhaps matches TRBD1 (5 bases). The CDR3 covers 14 residues. Germline CDR1 DFQATT, CDR2 SNEGSKA (reference sequence). Trimming removed 3 bases at V and 1 base at J, with 12 bases between. The CDR3 spells CSARMGGKNTEAFF. The CDR3 DNA follows: TGCAGTGCTAGGATGGGGGGAAAGAACACTGAAGCTTTCTTT.

This clonotype was recorded a few times. This chain connects TRBV27 to TRBJ2-1, with 9 bases lining up with TRBD1. Trimming removed 6 bases from V and 4 bases from J; junction bases left unmatched: 13. There are 17 residues in the CDR3. Per germline, CDR1 MNHEY and CDR2 SMNVEV (reference sequence). CDR3 sequence: CASRRPYPGQGYNEQFF. The CDR3 DNA is TGTGCCAGCAGAAGGCCGTACCCGGGACAGGGTTACAATGAGCAGTTCTTC.

This rearrangement joins TRBV20-1 to TRBJ2-2, with D unresolved. Trimming removed 5 bases from V and 4 bases from J, with 14 bases in between. The CDR3 has 14 residues. In germline, CDR1 is DFQATT, CDR2 SNEGSKA (reference sequence). This CDR3 is CSAPRLGATGELFF. Here the CDR3 DNA reads TGCAGTGCTCCCCGGCTGGGCGCCACCGGGGAGCTGTTTTTT.

The CDR3 is CSAKRSGHEKLFF. The CDR3 DNA reads TGCAGTGCTAAAAGGAGCGGGCATGAAAAACTGTTTTTT. The V and J genes are TRBV20-1 and TRBJ1-4; D not certain. CDR3 length: 13 residues. Germline CDR1 DFQATT, CDR2 SNEGSKA (reference sequence). Trimming pared 4 bases from V and 6 bases from J, leaving 12 bases between.

This chain uses TRBV7-7 with TRBJ2-5, with TRBD2 matching 10 bases. CDR3 length equals 15 residues. Trimming removed 2 bases from V and 1 base from J; junction bases left unmatched: 1. The germline V gene has CDR1 SSHAT and CDR2 FNYEAQ (reference sequence). The CDR3 bases are TGTGCCAGCAGCTTAACTAGCGGGGCCCAAGAGACCCAGTACTTC. Protein: CASSLTSGAQETQYF.

The V gene is TRBV27, the J gene TRBJ2-1; no reliable D call. Germline-derived CDR1 and CDR2 are MNHEY and SMNVEV (reference sequence). V was clipped by 6 bases and J by 5 bases, with 11 bases between them. This CDR3 comprises 13 residues. CDR3 amino acids: CASRPGTNNEQFF. In nucleotides, the CDR3 is TGTGCCAGCAGGCCTGGCACTAACAATGAGCAGTTCTTC.

In its sample, this clonotype was seen a few times. The chain combines TRBV12-3 or TRBV12-4 with TRBJ1-5; TRBD1 is a possible D gene (5 bases). The V gene lost 3 bases and the J gene lost 7 bases, with 7 bases spanning the gap. CDR3 length: 12 amino acids. CDR3 amino acids: CASSFGGQPQHF. For the CDR3, the DNA is TGTGCCAGCAGTTTCGGGGGACAGCCCCAGCATTTT.

The chain employs TRBV5-1 and TRBJ2-7; TRBD1 matches at 8 bases. V dropped 1 base and J dropped 0; count of bases not matched to a gene: 6. From germline, CDR1 is SGHRS and CDR2 YFSETQ. This CDR3 is 16 amino acids long. CDR3: CASSLFGGQGSYEQYF. The CDR3 nucleotides are TGCGCCAGCAGCTTGTTCGGTGGACAGGGCTCCTACGAGCAGTACTTC.

This clonotype was seen a handful of times. The rearrangement uses TRBV9 and TRBJ2-1, with no clear D. From germline, CDR1 is SGDLS and CDR2 YYNGEE. CDR3 size: 15 residues. The germline V and J ends were trimmed by 0 bases and 3 bases, with 10 bases remaining between them. DNA of the CDR3: TGTGCCAGCAGCGTAGATGTGTTTTTCTACAATGAGCAGTTCTTC. It translates to CASSVDVFFYNEQFF.

This clonotype has a count of ten or more. The chain employs TRBV20-1 and TRBJ1-1; D gene ambiguous. The germline V gene has CDR1 DFQATT and CDR2 SNEGSKA (reference sequence). V shed 7 bases and J shed 8 bases, with 17 bases lying between them. The CDR3 runs 12 residues. The CDR3 loop is CSVPFSSPEAFF. The CDR3 DNA is TGCAGTGTACCCTTCTCCTCGCCCGAAGCTTTCTTT.

In this sample, this clonotype turned up a few times. The genes are TRBV4-2 and TRBJ2-4; 10 positions match TRBD2. Trimming cost V 0 bases and J 1 base; bases outside gene matches: 9. Germline lookup yields CDR1 LGHNA and CDR2 YNFKEQ. The CDR3 sequence is 19 residues long. CDR3 residues: CASSQDVGLAGAAKNIQYF. CDR3 coding DNA: TGTGCCAGCAGCCAAGACGTGGGGCTAGCGGGAGCCGCCAAAAACATTCAGTACTTC.

This clonotype was recorded a few times. For the CDR3, the DNA is TGCGCCAGCAGCTTTTGGCCCAATCAGCCCCAGCATTTT. Protein: CASSFWPNQPQHF. This rearrangement joins TRBV5-1 to TRBJ1-5; D ambiguous. Germline V gene sequence: CDR1 SGHRS, CDR2 YFSETQ. This CDR3 contains 13 residues. Between the trimmed V and J ends, which lost 2 bases and 3 bases, there was a span of 6 bases.

The gene calls are TRBV7-2 and TRBJ2-3; maybe TRBD1 (5 bases). Trimming removed 5 bases at V and 2 bases at J, with 11 bases between. The CDR3 runs 14 residues. CDR1 SGHTA and CDR2 FQGNSA come from the germline V gene. The CDR3 DNA sequence: TGTGCCAGCAGCCTCAGACAGTTCACAGATACGCAGTATTTT. Encoded protein: CASSLRQFTDTQYF.

The CDR3 is CATSRNLPSGSTDTQYF. DNA for the CDR3: TGTGCCACCAGCAGAAACCTTCCTAGCGGCAGCACAGATACGCAGTATTTT. The rearrangement joins TRBV15 to TRBJ2-3; 7 positions agree with TRBD2. There are 17 residues in the CDR3. The ends lost 2 bases at V and 0 bases at J; junction bases unmatched: 8. Germline V gene sequence: CDR1 LNHNV, CDR2 YYDKDF (reference sequence). The full variable domain, in which reference TRBV15 and TRBJ2-3 provide the parts outside the CDR3, is DAMVIQNPRYQVTQFGKPVTLSCSQTLNHNVMYWYQQKSSQAPKLLFHYYDKDFNNEADTPDNFQSRRPNTSFCFLDIRSPGLGDTAMYLCATSRNLPSGSTDTQYFGPGTRLTVL.

The rearrangement links TRBV7-2 to TRBJ2-5; possibly TRBD2 for D (6 bases). The CDR3 covers 16 residues. CDR1 is SGHTA and CDR2 is FQGNSA in the germline V gene. The V and J ends lost 6 bases and 7 bases respectively, with 24 bases between them. The chain's CDR3 is CASRSQISTDGGTQYF. The DNA for the CDR3 is TGTGCCAGCAGATCTCAGATCTCGACAGACGGGGGGACCCAGTACTTC.

The chain joins TRBV10-3 to TRBJ2-3, with TRBD1 matching over 7 bases. The CDR3 consists of 13 residues. V lost 6 bases to trimming and J lost 4 bases; unmatched junction nucleotides: 4. CDR1 and CDR2 (germline): ENHRY, SYGVKD. The CDR3 DNA is TGTGCCATCAGCACAGGGGACGCAGATACGCAGTATTTT. This gives the protein CAISTGDADTQYF.

V and J are TRBV3-1 and TRBJ2-7; D call uncertain. The CDR3 is 14 residues long. Germline V CDR1 and CDR2: LGHDT, YNNKEL (reference sequence). V lost 4 bases and J 7 bases, leaving 17 bases between the germline ends. CDR3 DNA sequence: TGTGCCAGCAGCCCCCCGGCCCTGACTGGAGAGCAGTACTTC. Translated, it gives CASSPPALTGEQYF.

This clonotype was detected ten times or more. The chain uses TRBV12-3 or TRBV12-4 and TRBJ2-7; 8 positions agree with TRBD2. V shed 10 bases, J shed 1 base, and the junction held 6 bases outside the gene matches. The CDR3 extends over 13 amino acids. DNA for the CDR3: TGTGCCACCAAGAGCGGGGGTTCCTACGAGCAGTACTTC. Translated, it gives CATKSGGSYEQYF.

There are a few counts of this clonotype. J is TRBJ1-1 and V is TRBV12-3 or TRBV12-4; D unclear. V lost 7 bases and J lost 1, with 19 bases in between. The CDR3 has 16 residues. The CDR3 DNA reads TGTGCCAGCACCGCATATCCCCCCCCGTGGAACACTGAAGCTTTCTTT. Amino acids: CASTAYPPPWNTEAFF.

There are a few counts of this clonotype. The chain has TRBV7-9 and TRBJ1-4, with 7 bases that match TRBD1. The germline CDR1 and CDR2 sequences are SEHNR and FQNEAQ (reference sequence). Losses at the gene ends were 5 bases for V and 4 bases for J; bases not matched to a gene: 7. This CDR3 contains 15 residues. CDR3 amino acids: CASSTRTGFNEKLFF. The CDR3 region has the DNA TGTGCCAGCAGCACCAGGACAGGCTTTAATGAAAAACTGTTTTTT.

The chain employs TRBV7-2 and TRBJ2-1, with 7 bases matching TRBD1. The CDR3 spans 15 residues. V lost 4 bases, J lost 7 bases, and 10 bases stayed unmatched. CDR1 and CDR2 from the germline V gene are SGHTA and FQGNSA. The CDR3 sequence: CASSYFGTVGNEQFF. In nucleotides, the CDR3 is TGTGCCAGCAGCTACTTCGGGACAGTAGGAAATGAGCAGTTCTTC.